The clone carrying this TCR beta chain was found a few times. These data are taken from a study of CD8+CD57+ T cells in acquired aplastic anemia. Study context: Yields of DNA that came from sorted CD4+ and CD8+ cells averaged 3.2 ug.

Looked up from germline, CDR1 is SGHTA and CDR2 is FQGNSA. The CDR3 sequence is 15 residues long. V lost 0 bases and J lost 7; bases outside the gene matches: 4. Profiling of TCR beta VDJ combinations and CDR3 sequences used genomic DNA as template. One entry per CDR3 protein, called by TCRdb with MiXCR from the reads. The data show about 190,000 distinct CDR3 sequences, 54% seen once. The chain recombines TRBV7-2 with TRBJ2-7, with 12 bases fitting TRBD2. The receptor comes from a human donor in good health, serving as a control. Input material: sorted CD4+, CD8+, or CD8+CD57+ T cells (not recorded which) from PBMCs. CDR3 sequence reads: CASSLALAGGEEQYF. The CDR3 DNA sequence: TGTGCCAGCAGCTTAGCTCTAGCGGGGGGGGAAGAGCAGTACTTC.